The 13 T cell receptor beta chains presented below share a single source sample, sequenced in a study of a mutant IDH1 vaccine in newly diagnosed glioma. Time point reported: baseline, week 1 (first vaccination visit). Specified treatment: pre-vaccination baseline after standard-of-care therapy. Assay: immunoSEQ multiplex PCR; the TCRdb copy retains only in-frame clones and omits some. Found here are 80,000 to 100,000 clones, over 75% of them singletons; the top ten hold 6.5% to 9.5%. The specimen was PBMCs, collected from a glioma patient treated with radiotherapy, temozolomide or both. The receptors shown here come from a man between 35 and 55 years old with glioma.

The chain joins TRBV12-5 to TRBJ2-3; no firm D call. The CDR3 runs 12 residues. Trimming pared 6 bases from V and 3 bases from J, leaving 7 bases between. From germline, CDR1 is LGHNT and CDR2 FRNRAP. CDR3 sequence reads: CASGALTDTQYF. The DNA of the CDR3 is TGTGCTAGTGGAGCCTTAACAGATACGCAGTATTTT.

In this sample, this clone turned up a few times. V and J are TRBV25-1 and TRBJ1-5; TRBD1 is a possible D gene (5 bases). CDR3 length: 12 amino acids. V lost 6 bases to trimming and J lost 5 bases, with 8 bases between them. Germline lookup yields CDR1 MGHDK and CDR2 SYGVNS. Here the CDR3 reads CASRVGDQPQHF. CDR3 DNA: TGTGCCAGCAGAGTAGGGGATCAGCCCCAGCATTTT.

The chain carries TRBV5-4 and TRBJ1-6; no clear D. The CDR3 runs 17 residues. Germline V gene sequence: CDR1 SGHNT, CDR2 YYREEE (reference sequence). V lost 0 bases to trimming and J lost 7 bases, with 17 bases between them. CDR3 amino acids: CASSLGTFRGPNSPLHF. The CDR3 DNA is TGTGCCAGCAGCTTGGGTACCTTCCGCGGCCCAAATTCACCCCTCCACTTT. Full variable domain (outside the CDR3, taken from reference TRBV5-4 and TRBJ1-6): ETGVTQSPTHLIKTRGQQVTLRCSSQSGHNTVSWYQQALGQGPQFIFQYYREEENGRGNFPPRFSGLQFPNYSSELNVNALELDDSALYLCASSLGTFRGPNSPLHFGNGTRLTVT.

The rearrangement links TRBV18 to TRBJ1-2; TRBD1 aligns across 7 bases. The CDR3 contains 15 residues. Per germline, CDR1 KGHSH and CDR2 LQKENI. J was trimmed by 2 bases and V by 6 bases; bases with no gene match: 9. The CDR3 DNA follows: TGTGCCAGCTCCTATTCCCTACAGGGGAACTATGGCTACACCTTC. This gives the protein CASSYSLQGNYGYTF.

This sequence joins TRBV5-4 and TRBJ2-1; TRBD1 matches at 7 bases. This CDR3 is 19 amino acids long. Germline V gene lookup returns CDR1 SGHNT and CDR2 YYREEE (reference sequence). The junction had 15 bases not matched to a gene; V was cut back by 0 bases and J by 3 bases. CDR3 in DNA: TGTGCCAGCAGCTTGGCCTCGAGAGGGGGCGGCCTTCTCTACAATGAGCAGTTCTTC. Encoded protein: CASSLASRGGGLLYNEQFF.

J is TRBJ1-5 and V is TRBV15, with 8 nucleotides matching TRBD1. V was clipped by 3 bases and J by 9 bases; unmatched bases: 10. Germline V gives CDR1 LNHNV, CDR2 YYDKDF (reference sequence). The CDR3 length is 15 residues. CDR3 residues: CATSRAKQGEAPQHF. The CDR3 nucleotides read TGTGCCACCAGCAGGGCAAAACAGGGGGAAGCGCCCCAGCATTTT.

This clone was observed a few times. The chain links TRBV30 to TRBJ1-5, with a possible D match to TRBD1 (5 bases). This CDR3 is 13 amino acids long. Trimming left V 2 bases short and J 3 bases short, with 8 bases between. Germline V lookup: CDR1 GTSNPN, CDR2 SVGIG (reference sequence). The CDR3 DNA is TGTGCCTGGAGTCGGGACCACAATCAGCCCCAGCATTTT. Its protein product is CAWSRDHNQPQHF.

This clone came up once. The CDR3, as DNA: TGCGCCAGCAGCTTGCAGAGCTCCTACGAGCAGTACTTC. It codes for CASSLQSSYEQYF. V is TRBV5-1 and J is TRBJ2-7; D is ambiguous. Germline CDR1 and CDR2: SGHRS and YFSETQ. CDR3 length equals 13 residues. Between the trimmed V and J ends, which lost 1 base and 0 bases, there was a span of 5 bases.

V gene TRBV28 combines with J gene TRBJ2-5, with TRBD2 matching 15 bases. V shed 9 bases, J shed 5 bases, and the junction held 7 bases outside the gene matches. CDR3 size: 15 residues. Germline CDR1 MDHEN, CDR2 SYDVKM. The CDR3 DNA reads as TGTGCCAGTGTTGGACTAGCGGGAGGGCAGGAGACCCAGTACTTC. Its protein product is CASVGLAGGQETQYF.

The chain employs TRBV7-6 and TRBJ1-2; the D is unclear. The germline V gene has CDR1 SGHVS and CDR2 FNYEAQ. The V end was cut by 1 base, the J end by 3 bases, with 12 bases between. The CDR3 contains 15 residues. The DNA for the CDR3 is TGTGCCAGCAGCTTAGAAGCAATCAGCGACTATGGCTACACCTTC. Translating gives CASSLEAISDYGYTF. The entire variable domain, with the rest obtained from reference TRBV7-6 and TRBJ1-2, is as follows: GAGVSQSPRYKVTKRGQDVALRCDPISGHVSLYWYRQALGQGPEFLTYFNYEAQQDKSGLPNDRFSAERPEGSISTLTIQRTEQRDSAMYRCASSLEAISDYGYTFGSGTRLTVV.

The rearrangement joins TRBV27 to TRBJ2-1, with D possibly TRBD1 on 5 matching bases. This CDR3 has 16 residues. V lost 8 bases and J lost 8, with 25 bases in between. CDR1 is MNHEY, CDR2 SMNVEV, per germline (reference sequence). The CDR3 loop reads CASGRNRADKAHEQFF. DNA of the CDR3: TGTGCCAGCGGGCGGAACCGGGCGGACAAGGCCCATGAGCAGTTCTTC.

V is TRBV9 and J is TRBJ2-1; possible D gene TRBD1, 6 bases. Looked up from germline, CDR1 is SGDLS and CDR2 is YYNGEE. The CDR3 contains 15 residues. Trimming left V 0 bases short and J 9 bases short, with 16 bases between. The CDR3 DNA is TGTGCCAGCAGCGTAGAGGACAGCTGGAGAAGTGAGCAGTTCTTC. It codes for CASSVEDSWRSEQFF.

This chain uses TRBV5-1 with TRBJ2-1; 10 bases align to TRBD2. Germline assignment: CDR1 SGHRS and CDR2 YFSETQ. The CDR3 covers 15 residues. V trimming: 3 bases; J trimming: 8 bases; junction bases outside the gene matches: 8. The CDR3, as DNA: TGCGCCAGCAGCTCAGCGGGAGGGCCTATCCATGAGCAGTTCTTC. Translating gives CASSSAGGPIHEQFF.